These 13 T cell receptor beta chains were sequenced from one sample in a study of T cells after yellow fever vaccination. TCRdb reanalysed the 5' RACE reads using MiXCR and keeps one entry per CDR3 protein. The sample has over 250,000 distinct CDR3 sequences; 4.1% are singletons. The specimen comprised PBMCs, sampled 5 days after the yellow fever booster vaccination. Receptor source: a man in his late teens or twenties who received the YFV17D yellow fever vaccine.

This clonotype was detected only a few times. V and J are TRBV20-1 and TRBJ2-7; TRBD1 might be the D (6 bases). CDR3 size: 13 residues. CDR1 and CDR2 from the germline V gene are DFQATT and SNEGSKA (reference sequence). Trimming left V 6 bases short and J 1 base short, with 13 bases between. Written as DNA, the CDR3 is TGCAGTGCCCCACGGACAGCATCCTACGAGCAGTACTTC. The encoded protein is CSAPRTASYEQYF.

This clonotype occurred a few times. V gene TRBV5-1 combines with J gene TRBJ2-5; no clear D. The CDR3 spans 12 residues. V dropped 4 bases and J dropped 3 bases, with 7 bases sitting between them. CDR1 and CDR2 (germline): SGHRS, YFSETQ. CDR3 in amino acids: CASSLTEETQYF. CDR3 DNA: TGCGCCAGCAGCCTAACAGAAGAGACCCAGTACTTC. The variable domain in full, completed from reference TRBV5-1 and TRBJ2-5, reads KAGVTQTPRYLIKTRGQQVTLSCSPISGHRSVSWYQQTPGQGLQFLFEYFSETQRNKGNFPGRFSGRQFSNSRSEMNVSTLELGDSALYLCASSLTEETQYFGPGTRLLVL.

The chain couples TRBV10-1 to TRBJ1-2; no reliable D call. The CDR3 covers 16 residues. V was shortened by 0 bases and J by 6 bases, with 17 bases between the two germline ends. Per the germline V gene, CDR1 is WNHNN and CDR2 is SYGVQD (reference sequence). CDR3 coding DNA: TGCGCCAGCAGTGAGTCGACCGTGGCGGGTGTCCATGGCTACACCTTC. Residues: CASSESTVAGVHGYTF.

This clonotype was seen ten or more times. This chain joins TRBV25-1 and TRBJ1-4, with D possibly TRBD1 on 5 matching bases. CDR1 and CDR2 from the germline V gene are MGHDK and SYGVNS. The V end was cut by 2 bases, the J end by 5 bases, with 9 bases between. The CDR3 covers 14 residues. The CDR3 spells CASSEQGLNEKLFF. The CDR3, as DNA: TGTGCCAGCAGTGAACAGGGTCTCAATGAAAAACTGTTTTTT.

This clonotype turned up a few times. The chain links TRBV12-3 or TRBV12-4 to TRBJ1-2; D gene ambiguous. Deletions cut 5 bases from V and 3 bases from J, with 4 bases between. The CDR3 covers 11 residues. Here the CDR3 reads CASSPDYGYTF. In DNA, the CDR3 is TGTGCCAGCAGTCCGGACTATGGCTACACCTTC.

This clonotype was counted between two and nine times. The chain links TRBV7-2 to TRBJ1-5; D is possibly TRBD1 (5 bases). Germline CDR1 and CDR2: SGHTA and FQGNSA. The CDR3 extends over 15 amino acids. V was clipped by 3 bases and J by 4 bases, with 13 bases between them. The CDR3 DNA sequence: TGTGCCAGCAGCTTCGTGTCGACAGCTAATCAGCCCCAGCATTTT. This codes for CASSFVSTANQPQHF.

About this clonotype itself: Since a much larger clone is just one base distant, this may be a read error. The J gene is TRBJ2-1, the V gene TRBV5-1, with D perhaps matching TRBD2 (6 bases). The CDR3 extends over 15 amino acids. V lost 2 bases and J lost 2, with 11 bases in between. The germline gives CDR1 SGHRS, CDR2 YFSETQ. The CDR3 here is CASSLSWGAYNEQFF. CDR3 DNA sequence: TGCGCCAGCAGCTTATCATGGGGGGCCTACAATGAGCAGTTCTTC.

This clonotype was observed a handful of times. The genes are TRBV9 and TRBJ1-1; D not resolved. Trimming left V 0 bases short and J 1 base short, with 13 bases between. CDR3 length: 16 amino acids. The germline gives CDR1 SGDLS, CDR2 YYNGEE. In DNA, the CDR3 is TGTGCCAGCAGCGTAGCGGCCCAATACGGGAACACTGAAGCTTTCTTT. It specifies CASSVAAQYGNTEAFF.

This clonotype has a handful of counts. Written as DNA, the CDR3 is TGTGCCAGCAGATCGGGGACTAGCGGGGACTGGATGCCCCAGTACTTC. Residues: CASRSGTSGDWMPQYF. The chain employs TRBV7-2 and TRBJ2-5; TRBD2 agrees at 13 bases. Germline V CDR1 and CDR2: SGHTA, FQGNSA. V shed 6 bases, J shed 9 bases, and the junction held 13 bases outside the gene matches. The CDR3 is 16 residues long.

V usage is TRBV6-1 and J usage is TRBJ2-7; 9 bases map to TRBD2. Looked up from germline, CDR1 is MNHNS and CDR2 is SASEGT. V was pared by 7 bases and J by 2 bases, with 6 bases of the junction left unmatched. The CDR3 is made up of 14 amino acids. CDR3 residues: CASTSGGTPYEQYF. DNA of the CDR3: TGTGCCAGCACCAGCGGGGGGACCCCCTACGAGCAGTACTTC.

This clonotype came up many times. The chain employs TRBV5-6 and TRBJ1-2; 9 bases are a match to TRBD1. The germline gives CDR1 SGHDT, CDR2 YYEEEE. The junction had 9 bases not matched to a gene; V was cut back by 3 bases and J by 3 bases. There are 16 residues in the CDR3. CDR3 DNA sequence: TGTGCCAGCAGCTACCCCTTTGGGGACAGGGACTATGGCTACACCTTC. Translating it yields CASSYPFGDRDYGYTF.

This clonotype was detected a few times. This chain joins TRBV7-8 and TRBJ2-1; D is unclear. This CDR3 comprises 15 residues. The ends were cut back, 1 base at V and 3 bases at J, with 10 bases in the middle. From germline, CDR1 is SGHVS and CDR2 FQNEAQ. Here the CDR3 reads CASSLENSLYNEQFF. The CDR3 DNA sequence: TGTGCCAGCAGCTTAGAGAACAGCCTCTACAATGAGCAGTTCTTC.

This clonotype was seen a handful of times. V is TRBV12-3 or TRBV12-4 and J is TRBJ2-2; possible D gene TRBD1, 6 bases. Trimming left V 7 bases short and J 6 bases short, with 21 bases between. The CDR3 has 16 amino acids. DNA of the CDR3: TGTGCCAGCACCACTACCCCCCCGGACAGCCCCGGGGAGCTGTTTTTT. Its protein is CASTTTPPDSPGELFF.